One and the same sample provided the 18 T cell receptor beta chains below, sequenced in a study of blood T cells in healthy people across ages (dated by TCRdb to about 2015). Library method: 5' RACE. A second PCR of roughly 6 to 11 cycles was run with a J-beta primer mix and a sample-barcoded 5' primer. TCRdb trimmed public reads at Q25 via fastp, called clones via MiXCR and kept in-frame beta chains. Merged by CDR3 protein, the rows form single entries marked with the most common genes and DNA. This sample lists some 1.8 million distinct CDR3 sequences; approximately 40% were detected once. The ten largest make up around 23% of the sample. Sequenced: blood. The source of these receptors is a human donor in good health.

Details on this clonotype: One junction end does not reproduce the germline sequence, and a read error may be involved. V and J are TRBV7-6 and TRBJ2-7, with D uncertain. Germline-derived CDR1 and CDR2 are SGHVS and FNYEAQ. The length of the CDR3 is 15 residues. This CDR3 reads CASSPPTKSSYERYF. Here the CDR3 DNA reads TGTGCCAGCAGCCCCCCTACTAAGAGCTCCTACGAGCGGTACTTC.

This clonotype was detected many times. The gene calls are TRBV7-2 and TRBJ2-1, with 13 bases identical to TRBD2. The CDR3 contains 15 residues. Trimming cost V 5 bases and J 9 bases; bases outside gene matches: 7. Germline V gene data show CDR1 as SGHTA and CDR2 as FQGNSA. The CDR3 region has the DNA TGTGCCAGCAGCCCGACTAGCGGGGGGCGAGTTGAGCAGTTCTTC. It codes for CASSPTSGGRVEQFF.

The CDR3 here is CSVVEGWGSSSYNEQFF. The CDR3 DNA reads as TGCAGCGTTGTAGAGGGGTGGGGCTCTAGCTCCTACAATGAGCAGTTCTTC. The V call is TRBV29-1, the J call TRBJ2-1, with D perhaps matching TRBD1 or TRBD2 (5 bases each). The CDR3 has 17 amino acids. Trimming cost V 4 bases and J 0 bases, with 19 bases left between them. Germline V gene data show CDR1 as SQVTM and CDR2 as ANQGSEA.

This rearrangement joins TRBV12-3 or TRBV12-4 to TRBJ2-3; 9 bases align to TRBD1. This CDR3 spans 16 amino acids. With V trimmed by 3 bases and J by 5 bases, 9 bases remained unmatched. Here the CDR3 DNA reads TGTGCCAGCAGTTTCGATAGCTCGACAGGGGGAGATACGCAGTATTTT. Residues: CASSFDSSTGGDTQYF.

This CDR3 reads CASNPAGKETQYF. CDR3 in DNA: TGTGCCAGTAACCCGGCCGGGAAAGAGACCCAGTACTTC. The chain combines TRBV28 with TRBJ2-5; D might be TRBD2 (5 bases). CDR1 is MDHEN, CDR2 SYDVKM, per germline. V was clipped by 9 bases and J by 3 bases, with 14 bases between them. This CDR3 is 13 amino acids long.

The rearrangement links TRBV20-1 to TRBJ2-7, with 8 positions matching TRBD1. This CDR3 is 14 amino acids long. Per germline, CDR1 DFQATT and CDR2 SNEGSKA (reference sequence). The J segment lost 3 bases and the V segment lost 3 bases, leaving 7 bases of the junction unmatched. The CDR3 bases are TGCAGTGCTAGGGACCGGGACAGGTACTACGAGCAGTACTTC. It is translated as CSARDRDRYYEQYF.

This clonotype showed up just a few times. This chain links TRBV12-3 or TRBV12-4 with TRBJ2-3; no definite D call. V dropped 5 bases and J dropped 0 bases, with 6 bases sitting between them. CDR3 size: 13 residues. CDR3 coding DNA: TGTGCCAGCAGTCGGTTGAGCACAGATACGCAGTATTTT. Translation: CASSRLSTDTQYF.

The chain recombines TRBV9 with TRBJ2-1, with 9 bases that match TRBD2. With 3 bases clipped from V and 5 bases from J, the junction kept 15 bases outside the gene matches. Germline V gene data show CDR1 as SGDLS and CDR2 as YYNGEE. The CDR3 is made up of 18 amino acids. The CDR3 DNA reads TGTGCCAGCAGCGGGTTTGCTCTAGCGGGGAGCCCCCACAATGAGCAGTTCTTC. It yields the protein CASSGFALAGSPHNEQFF.

J is TRBJ2-3 and V is TRBV7-2; D call uncertain. Germline CDR1 and CDR2: SGHTA and FQGNSA. V was shortened by 10 bases and J by 2 bases, with 10 bases between the two germline ends. The CDR3 is 12 residues long. CDR3 bases: TGTGCCACTAGGCCTACCACAGATACGCAGTATTTT. Residues: CATRPTTDTQYF.

The rearrangement joins TRBV29-1 to TRBJ2-3, with D possibly called TRBD1 or TRBD2 (5 bases each). Trimming removed 4 bases from V and 6 bases from J, with 14 bases in between. The CDR3 sequence is 13 residues long. Per the germline V gene, CDR1 is SQVTM and CDR2 is ANQGSEA. CDR3 sequence (DNA): TGCAGCGTTGGAACGGGACGGGCGGATACGCAGTATTTT. Translating it yields CSVGTGRADTQYF.

CDR3 amino acids: CSASQAGETQYF. The CDR3, as DNA: TGCAGTGCTAGCCAGGCTGGGGAGACCCAGTACTTC. This rearrangement joins TRBV20-1 to TRBJ2-5; D is undetermined. Trimming cost V 3 bases and J 5 bases, with 10 bases left between them. Germline V gene data show CDR1 as DFQATT and CDR2 as SNEGSKA (reference sequence). CDR3 length: 12 amino acids.

The rearrangement links TRBV20-1 to TRBJ2-1, with 7 bases fitting TRBD2. The CDR3 runs to 14 residues. Germline CDR1 is DFQATT and CDR2 is SNEGSKA (reference sequence). The junction had 7 bases not matched to a gene; V was cut back by 6 bases and J by 2 bases. The CDR3 reads CSAGGGAPYNEQFF. The CDR3 coding sequence is TGCAGTGCCGGGGGAGGGGCCCCCTACAATGAGCAGTTCTTC.

Turning to this clonotype: Given a much more abundant clone one base away, this may be a read error. The V and J genes are TRBV12-3 or TRBV12-4 and TRBJ1-5; D gene uncertain. The CDR3 contains 14 residues. The V gene lost 4 bases and the J gene lost 1 base, with 8 bases spanning the gap. CDR3 in amino acids: CASSYMDSNQPQHF. CDR3 DNA sequence: TGTGCCAGCAGTTATATGGACAGCAATCAGCCCCAGCATTTT.

The chain couples TRBV7-9 to TRBJ1-1; TRBD1 matches 9 bases. Germline lookup yields CDR1 SEHNR and CDR2 FQNEAQ (reference sequence). There are 14 residues in the CDR3. V lost 3 bases to trimming and J lost 7 bases; unmatched junction nucleotides: 6. The chain's CDR3 is CASSLGQGKVEAFF. The CDR3 bases are TGTGCCAGCAGCTTGGGACAGGGTAAAGTTGAAGCTTTCTTT.

The CDR3: CSARPPHRGPDTQYF. Here the CDR3 DNA reads TGCAGTGCTCGACCCCCCCACCGGGGCCCAGATACGCAGTATTTT. The rearrangement links TRBV20-1 to TRBJ2-3; D tentatively reads TRBD1 or TRBD2 (5 bases each). The ends were cut back, 5 bases at V and 4 bases at J, with 19 bases in the middle. This CDR3 region has 15 residues. Looked up from germline, CDR1 is DFQATT and CDR2 is SNEGSKA (reference sequence).

This clonotype appeared a few times. The chain carries TRBV5-1 and TRBJ2-7; D not certain. The germline CDR1 and CDR2 sequences are SGHRS and YFSETQ. The CDR3 covers 14 residues. V was pared by 0 bases and J by 3 bases, with 10 bases between. The CDR3 here is CASSLEGRDYEQYF. The CDR3 nucleotides are TGCGCCAGCAGCTTGGAGGGAAGGGACTACGAGCAGTACTTC.

To note about this clonotype: The germline gene is not matched at one end of the junction; a read error may be the cause. The rearrangement uses TRBV5-6 and TRBJ2-2, with 14 bases aligning to TRBD2. Per germline, CDR1 SGHDT and CDR2 YYEEEE. The CDR3 length is 16 residues. The CDR3 DNA sequence: TGTGCCAGCAGCCCGGGACTAGCGGGGGACACCGGGGAGCAGTTTTTT. The encoded protein is CASSPGLAGDTGEQFF. The variable domain in full, completed from reference TRBV5-6 and TRBJ2-2, reads DAGVTQSPTHLIKTRGQQVTLRCSPKSGHDTVSWYQQALGQGPQFIFQYYEEEERQRGNFPDRFSGHQFPNYSSELNVNALLLGDSALYLCASSPGLAGDTGEQFFGEGSRLTVL.

The chain's CDR3 is CASSLIGTPNTEAFF. As DNA, the CDR3 is TGTGCCAGCAGTTTGATCGGGACACCGAACACTGAAGCTTTCTTT. This rearrangement joins TRBV12-3 or TRBV12-4 to TRBJ1-1; the D gene is possibly TRBD1 (6 bases). The CDR3 sequence is 15 residues long. Between the trimmed V and J ends, which lost 3 bases and 1 base, there was a span of 12 bases.